This TCR beta chain was obtained from a study of OX40 agonist ivuxolimab in advanced cancers. CDR1 MNHNY and CDR2 SVGAGI come from the germline V gene (reference sequence). The CDR3 has 14 residues. The J segment lost 0 bases and the V segment lost 4 bases, leaving 3 bases of the junction unmatched. Findings of the study overall: Clonal expansion was among the lowest in partial responders at 0.1-3.0 mg/kg, especially CD8+.

This clone was seen more than once but under ten times. What it binds is not known. Sequencing was performed with immunoSEQ multiplex PCR; in TCRdb, only in-frame clones are kept and a portion is missing. The table records about 60,000 clones, 85% to 95% of them present only once. The source material was CD4+ or CD8+ T cells sorted from blood, sampled in a trial of the OX40 agonist ivuxolimab. The V call is TRBV6-6, the J call TRBJ2-7; 7 nucleotides line up with TRBD2. This TCR was sampled from an adult with an advanced solid tumor such as melanoma, head and neck, liver or kidney cancer. This chain's CDR3 is CASSLAGLSYEQYF. The CDR3 nucleotides are TGTGCCAGCAGTTTAGCGGGCCTCTCCTACGAGCAGTACTTC.